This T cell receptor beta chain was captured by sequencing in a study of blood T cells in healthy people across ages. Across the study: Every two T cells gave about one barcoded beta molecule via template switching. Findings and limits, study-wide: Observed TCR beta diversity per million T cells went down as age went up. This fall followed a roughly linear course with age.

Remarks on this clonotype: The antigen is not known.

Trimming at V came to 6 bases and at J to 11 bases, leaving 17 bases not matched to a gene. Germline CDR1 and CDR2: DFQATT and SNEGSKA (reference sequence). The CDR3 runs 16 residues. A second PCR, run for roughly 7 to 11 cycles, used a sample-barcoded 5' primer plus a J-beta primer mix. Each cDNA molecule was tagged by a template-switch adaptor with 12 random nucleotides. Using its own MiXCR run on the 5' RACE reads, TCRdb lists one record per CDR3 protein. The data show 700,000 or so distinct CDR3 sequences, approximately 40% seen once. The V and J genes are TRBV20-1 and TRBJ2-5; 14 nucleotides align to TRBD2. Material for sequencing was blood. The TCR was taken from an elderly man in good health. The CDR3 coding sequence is TGCAGTGCCGAAGGGACTAGCGGGGGAACCGGGTGGGAGCAGTACTTC. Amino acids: CSAEGTSGGTGWEQYF.